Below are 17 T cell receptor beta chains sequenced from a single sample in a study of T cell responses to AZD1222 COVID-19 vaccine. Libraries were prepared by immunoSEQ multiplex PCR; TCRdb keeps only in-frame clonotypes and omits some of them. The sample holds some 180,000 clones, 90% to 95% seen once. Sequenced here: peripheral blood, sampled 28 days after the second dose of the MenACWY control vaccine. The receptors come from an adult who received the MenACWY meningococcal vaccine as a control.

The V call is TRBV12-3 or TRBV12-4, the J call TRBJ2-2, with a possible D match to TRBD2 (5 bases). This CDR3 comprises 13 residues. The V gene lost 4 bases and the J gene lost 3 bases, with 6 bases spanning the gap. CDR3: CASSWGDTGELFF. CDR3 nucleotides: TGTGCCAGCAGTTGGGGAGACACCGGGGAGCTGTTTTTT.

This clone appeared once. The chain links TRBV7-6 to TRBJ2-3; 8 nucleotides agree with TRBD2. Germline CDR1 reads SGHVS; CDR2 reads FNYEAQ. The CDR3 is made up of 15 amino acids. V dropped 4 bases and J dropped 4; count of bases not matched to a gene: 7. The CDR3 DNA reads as TGTGCCAGCAGCTCAAGGGTAGCGGGGTCAGATACGCAGTATTTT. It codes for CASSSRVAGSDTQYF.

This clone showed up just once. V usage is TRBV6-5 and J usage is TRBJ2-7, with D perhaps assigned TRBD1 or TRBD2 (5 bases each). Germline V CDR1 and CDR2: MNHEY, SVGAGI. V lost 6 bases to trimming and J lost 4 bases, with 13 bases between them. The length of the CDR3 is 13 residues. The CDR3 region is CASRQSGGYEQYF. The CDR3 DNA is TGTGCCAGCAGACAATCTGGGGGTTACGAGCAGTACTTC.

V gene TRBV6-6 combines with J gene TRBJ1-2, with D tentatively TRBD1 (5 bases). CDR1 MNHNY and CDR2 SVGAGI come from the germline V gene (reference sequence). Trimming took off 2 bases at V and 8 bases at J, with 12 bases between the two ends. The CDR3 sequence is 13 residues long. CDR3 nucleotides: TGTGCCAGCAGTTACGGGCAGGGCAACGGCTACACCTTC. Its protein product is CASSYGQGNGYTF.

DNA for the CDR3: TGTGCCAGCAGCCAAGATAGAGGGGTTTCTGGAAACACCATATATTTT. It is translated as CASSQDRGVSGNTIYF. The chain has TRBV14 and TRBJ1-3; D possibly corresponds to TRBD1 (5 bases). Germline loops: CDR1 SGHDN, CDR2 FVKESK. Deletions cut 0 bases from V and 1 base from J, with 10 bases between. The CDR3 sequence is 16 residues long. The whole variable domain, remainder taken from reference TRBV14 and TRBJ1-3, is EAGVTQFPSHSVIEKGQTVTLRCDPISGHDNLYWYRRVMGKEIKFLLHFVKESKQDESGMPNNRFLAERTGGTYSTLKVQPAELEDSGVYFCASSQDRGVSGNTIYFGEGSWLTVV.

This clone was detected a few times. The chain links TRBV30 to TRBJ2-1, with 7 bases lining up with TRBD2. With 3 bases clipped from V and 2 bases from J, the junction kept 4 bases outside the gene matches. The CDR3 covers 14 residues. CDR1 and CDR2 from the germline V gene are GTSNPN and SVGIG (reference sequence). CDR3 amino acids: CAWRVGGAYNEQFF. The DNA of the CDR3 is TGTGCCTGGAGAGTGGGGGGGGCCTACAATGAGCAGTTCTTC.

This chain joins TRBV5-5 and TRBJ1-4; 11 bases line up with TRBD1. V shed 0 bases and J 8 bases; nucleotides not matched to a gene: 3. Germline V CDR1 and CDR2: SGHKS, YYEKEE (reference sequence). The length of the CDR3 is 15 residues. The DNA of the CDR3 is TGTGCCAGCAGCTTGGCCGGGACAGGGGGAGAAAAACTGTTTTTT. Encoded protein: CASSLAGTGGEKLFF.

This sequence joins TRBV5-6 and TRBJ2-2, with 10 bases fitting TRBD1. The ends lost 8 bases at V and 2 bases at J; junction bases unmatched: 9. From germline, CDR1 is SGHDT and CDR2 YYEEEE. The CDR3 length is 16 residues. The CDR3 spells CASNTRDRGNTGELFF. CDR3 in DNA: TGTGCCAGTAACACCCGGGACAGGGGTAACACCGGGGAGCTGTTTTTT.

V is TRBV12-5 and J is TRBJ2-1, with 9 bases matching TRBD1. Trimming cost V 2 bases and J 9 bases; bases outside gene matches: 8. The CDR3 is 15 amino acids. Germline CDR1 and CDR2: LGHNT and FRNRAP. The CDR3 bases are TGTGCTAGTGGTTTGAGTAGGACAGGGGTAGGTGAGCAGTTCTTC. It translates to CASGLSRTGVGEQFF.

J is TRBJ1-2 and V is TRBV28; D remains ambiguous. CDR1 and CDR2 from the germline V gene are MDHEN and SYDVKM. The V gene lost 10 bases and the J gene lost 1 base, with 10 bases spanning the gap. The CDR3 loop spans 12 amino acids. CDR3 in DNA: TGTGCCACCGCACTTCTTAACTATGGCTACACCTTC. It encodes CATALLNYGYTF.

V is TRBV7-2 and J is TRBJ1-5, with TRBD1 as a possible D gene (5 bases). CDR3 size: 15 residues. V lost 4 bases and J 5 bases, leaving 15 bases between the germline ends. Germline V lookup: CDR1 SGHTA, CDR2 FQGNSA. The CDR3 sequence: CASSYINAGHQPQHF. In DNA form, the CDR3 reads TGTGCCAGCAGCTACATAAATGCGGGACATCAGCCCCAGCATTTT.

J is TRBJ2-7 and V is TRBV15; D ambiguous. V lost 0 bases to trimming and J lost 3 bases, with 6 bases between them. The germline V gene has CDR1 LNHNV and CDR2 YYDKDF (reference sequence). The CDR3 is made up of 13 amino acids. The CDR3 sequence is CATSRDIGYEQYF. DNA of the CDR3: TGTGCCACCAGCAGAGATATTGGCTACGAGCAGTACTTC. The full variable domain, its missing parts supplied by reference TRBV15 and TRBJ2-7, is DAMVIQNPRYQVTQFGKPVTLSCSQTLNHNVMYWYQQKSSQAPKLLFHYYDKDFNNEADTPDNFQSRRPNTSFCFLDIRSPGLGDTAMYLCATSRDIGYEQYFGPGTRLTVT.

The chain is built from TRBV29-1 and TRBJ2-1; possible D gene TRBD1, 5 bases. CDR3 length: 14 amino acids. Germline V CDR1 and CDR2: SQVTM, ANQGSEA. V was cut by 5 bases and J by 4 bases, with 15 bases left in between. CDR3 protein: CSVRRQSPYNEQFF. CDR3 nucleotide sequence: TGCAGCGTTCGAAGACAGAGCCCTTACAATGAGCAGTTCTTC.

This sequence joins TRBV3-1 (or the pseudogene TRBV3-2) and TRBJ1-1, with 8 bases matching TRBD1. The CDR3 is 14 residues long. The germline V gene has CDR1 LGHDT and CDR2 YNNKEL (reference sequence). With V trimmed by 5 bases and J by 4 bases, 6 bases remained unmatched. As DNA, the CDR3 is TGTGCCAGCAGCGGGCGGACAGGGTCCACTGAAGCTTTCTTT. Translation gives CASSGRTGSTEAFF.

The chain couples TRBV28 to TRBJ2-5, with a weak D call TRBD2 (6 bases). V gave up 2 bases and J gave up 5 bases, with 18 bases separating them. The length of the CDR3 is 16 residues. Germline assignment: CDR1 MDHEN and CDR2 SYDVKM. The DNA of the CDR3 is TGTGCCAGCAGTTTAGGTCTCACCGGGGCGGGGGAGACCCAGTACTTC. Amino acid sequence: CASSLGLTGAGETQYF.

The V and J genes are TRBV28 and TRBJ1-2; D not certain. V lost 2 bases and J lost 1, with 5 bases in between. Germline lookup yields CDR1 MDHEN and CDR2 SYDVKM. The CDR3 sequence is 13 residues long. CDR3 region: CASSLGVNYGYTF. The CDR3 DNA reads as TGTGCCAGCAGTTTAGGAGTTAACTATGGCTACACCTTC.

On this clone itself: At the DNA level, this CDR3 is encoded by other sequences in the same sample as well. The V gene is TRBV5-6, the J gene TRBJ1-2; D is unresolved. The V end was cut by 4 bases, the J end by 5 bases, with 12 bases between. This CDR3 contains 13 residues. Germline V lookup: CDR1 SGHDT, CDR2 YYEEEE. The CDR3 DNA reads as TGTGCCAGCAGCCTCGGTAGGGCTTATGGCTACACCTTC. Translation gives CASSLGRAYGYTF. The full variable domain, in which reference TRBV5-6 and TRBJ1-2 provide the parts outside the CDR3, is DAGVTQSPTHLIKTRGQQVTLRCSPKSGHDTVSWYQQALGQGPQFIFQYYEEEERQRGNFPDRFSGHQFPNYSSELNVNALLLGDSALYLCASSLGRAYGYTFGSGTRLTVV.